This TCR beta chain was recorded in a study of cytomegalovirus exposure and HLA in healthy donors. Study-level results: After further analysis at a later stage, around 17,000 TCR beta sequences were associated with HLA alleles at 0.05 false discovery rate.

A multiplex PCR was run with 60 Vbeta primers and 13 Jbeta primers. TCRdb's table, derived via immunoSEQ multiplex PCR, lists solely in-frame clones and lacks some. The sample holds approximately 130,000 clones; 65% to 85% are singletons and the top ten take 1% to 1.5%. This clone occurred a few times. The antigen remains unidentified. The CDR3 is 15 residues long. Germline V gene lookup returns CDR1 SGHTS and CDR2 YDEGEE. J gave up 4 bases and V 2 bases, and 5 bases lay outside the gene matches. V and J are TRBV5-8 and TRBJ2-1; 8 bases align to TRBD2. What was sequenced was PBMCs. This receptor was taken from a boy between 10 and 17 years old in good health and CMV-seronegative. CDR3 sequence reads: CASSFVLAAYNEQFF. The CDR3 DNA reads TGTGCCAGCAGCTTTGTACTAGCGGCTTACAATGAGCAGTTCTTC.